This T cell receptor (beta chain) is drawn from a study of blood T cell repertoires in COVID-19. At the level of the study: Samples representing acute and convalescent COVID-19 were sourced from the United States, Italy and Spain.

This clone was seen once. Germline V gene lookup returns CDR1 LNHDA and CDR2 SQIVND (reference sequence). V lost 3 bases, J lost 3 bases, and 14 bases lay in between. The CDR3 has 15 amino acids. Method: immunoSEQ multiplex PCR; TCRdb's copy keeps in-frame clones and lacks some. The table includes some 240,000 clones, about nine tenths detected once. The sequenced material came from peripheral blood. This chain uses TRBV19 with TRBJ1-2, with D uncertain. This TCR came from a man aged 55-75 years who had recovered from COVID-19. As DNA, the CDR3 is TGTGCCAGTAGTATCTCACATTACGGGGACTATGGCTACACCTTC. It is translated as CASSISHYGDYGYTF.